This T cell receptor beta chain is from a study of T cell repertoires in cytomegalovirus infection (dated by TCRdb to the late 2010s). Regarding the research as a whole: The HLA type of each donor mattered for the analysis, because public TCR beta signatures pointed to carriage of CMV infection along with the matching HLA type.

Looking up the germline V gene yields CDR1 MDHEN and CDR2 SYDVKM. V is reduced by 3 bases and J by 9 bases, leaving a spacing of 17 bases between them. Its CDR3 holds 14 amino acids, cysteine through phenylalanine. The entry retains the CDR3 DNA only, 42 bases that are in frame from base 1. Here is what the overall study found, with its caveats: The ex vivo response was dominated by HLA-C-restricted CMV-specific TCR beta clonotypes, which also provided the single most frequent clonotype in two of eight donors. Carriers of CMV infection plus the relevant HLA type were discriminated by the cumulative frequency of public TCR beta family members in the study cohort and in an independent approximately 350-donor cohort.

This clonotype was detected only a few times. There is no known antigen for this receptor. No base quality information exists; no much larger clone differs at one position. The sequencer listed for this sample is Illumina HiSeq 1500. TCRdb took the public reads, trimmed them with fastp at Q25, ran MiXCR for clone calling and kept in-frame beta chains. A single entry per CDR3 protein holds the most common genes and DNA from its merged rows. The sample table records 300,000 to 450,000 distinct CDR3 sequences; 15% to 20% of these occur just once. The leading ten clones occupy roughly 8.7% of the sample. The V and J genes are TRBV28 and TRBJ2-5, with no confident D gene call. The specimen was PBMCs. The clonotype comes from a human donor in good health (CMV status not recorded). Some clones in this sample may be carry-over from other donors' samples. In nucleotides, the sequence is TGTGCCAGCAGTTTTAGGTCGAAAGGGATGGCCCAGTACTTC. Translated, this gives CASSFRSKGMAQYF.